This T cell receptor beta chain was recovered during a study of T cells expressing NK-cell markers. Background on the study: TCR beta repertoires came from sorted CD3+CD56+NKG2C+, CD3+CD56+NKG2C- and CD3+CD56-NKG2C+ T cells. The eight sequenced donors comprised seven who were HCMV-seropositive and one who was seronegative. Study conclusions and caveats: Evidence did not settle whether expanded NKG2C+ T cell clones targeted HCMV.

The CDR3 contains 12 residues. Germline V gene sequence: CDR1 SGHVS, CDR2 FQNEAQ. A remark on this clonotype: Its antigen is undetermined.

TCRdb reprocessed the 5' RACE reads and stores each CDR3 protein as one record, lacking DNA. Across some 390,000 distinct CDR3 sequences, the top ten clones capture around a tenth of the sample. The genes are TRBV7-8 and TRBJ2-5. The sample consisted of blood T cells: a sorted CD56 or NKG2C T cell subset, CD4+ or CD8+ T cells, or bulk PBMC T cells (not recorded which). This receptor was obtained from a woman aged 45-65 years in good health. CDR3 sequence: CASSAYQETQYF. Full variable domain (missing parts from reference TRBV7-8 and TRBJ2-5): GAGVSQSPRYKVAKRGQDVALRCDPISGHVSLFWYQQALGQGPEFLTYFQNEAQLDKSGLPSDRFFAERPEGSVSTLKIQRTQQEDSAVYLCASSAYQETQYFGPGTRLLVL.